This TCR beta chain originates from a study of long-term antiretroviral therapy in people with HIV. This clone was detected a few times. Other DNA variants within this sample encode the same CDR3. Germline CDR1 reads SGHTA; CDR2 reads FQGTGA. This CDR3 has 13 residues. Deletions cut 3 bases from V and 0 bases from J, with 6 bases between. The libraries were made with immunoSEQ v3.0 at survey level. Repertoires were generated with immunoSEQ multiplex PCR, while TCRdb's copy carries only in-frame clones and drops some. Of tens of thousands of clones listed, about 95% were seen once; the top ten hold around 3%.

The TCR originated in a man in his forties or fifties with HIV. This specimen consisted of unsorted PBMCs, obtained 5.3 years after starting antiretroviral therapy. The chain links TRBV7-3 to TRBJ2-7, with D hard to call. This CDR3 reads CASSLGHSYEQYF. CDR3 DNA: TGTGCCAGCAGCTTGGGCCACTCCTACGAGCAGTACTTC. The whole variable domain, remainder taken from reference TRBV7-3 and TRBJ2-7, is GAGVSQTPSNKVTEKGKYVELRCDPISGHTALYWYRQSLGQGPEFLIYFQGTGAADDSGLPNDRFFAVRPEGSVSTLKIQRTERGDSAVYLCASSLGHSYEQYFGPGTRLTVT.